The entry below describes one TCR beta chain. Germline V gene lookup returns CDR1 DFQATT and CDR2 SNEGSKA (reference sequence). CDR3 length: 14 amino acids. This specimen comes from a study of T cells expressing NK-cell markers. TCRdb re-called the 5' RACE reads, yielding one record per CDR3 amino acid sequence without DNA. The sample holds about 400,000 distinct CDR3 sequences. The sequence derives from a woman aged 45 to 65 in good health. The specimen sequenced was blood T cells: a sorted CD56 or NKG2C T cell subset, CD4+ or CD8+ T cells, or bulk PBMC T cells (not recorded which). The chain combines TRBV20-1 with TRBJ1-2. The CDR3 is CSAQTERTEYGYTF.